One sample yielded the 31 T cell receptor beta chains listed below, sequenced in a study of blood T cell repertoires in COVID-19. TCRdb's copy holds only in-frame clones and misses some; the assay was immunoSEQ multiplex PCR. The sample records around 60,000 clones, 80% to 90% being singletons. The material sequenced was peripheral blood. The origin of the receptors is a human donor with active COVID-19. The donor label of this sample is uncertain.

The rearrangement joins TRBV5-1 to TRBJ1-1; D unresolved. V was clipped by 0 bases and J by 1 base, with 10 bases between them. The CDR3 has 15 residues. From germline, CDR1 is SGHRS and CDR2 YFSETQ. The CDR3 sequence: CASSLARARNTEAFF. CDR3 nucleotide sequence: TGCGCCAGCAGCTTGGCGAGGGCGAGGAACACTGAAGCTTTCTTT.

The rearrangement uses TRBV18 and TRBJ2-3; TRBD2 agrees at 8 bases. V dropped 3 bases and J dropped 4; count of bases not matched to a gene: 12. CDR3 length equals 17 residues. Per germline, CDR1 KGHSH and CDR2 LQKENI. This chain's CDR3 is CASSPLSGRTGPDTQYF. CDR3 bases: TGTGCCAGCTCACCGTTGAGCGGGAGAACTGGCCCAGATACGCAGTATTTT.

The chain links TRBV6-4 to TRBJ2-5; the match to TRBD2 covers 9 bases. The ends lost 3 bases at V and 4 bases at J; junction bases unmatched: 6. CDR3 length equals 15 residues. Germline-derived CDR1 and CDR2 are MRHNA and SNTAGT. This CDR3 is CASSEEREAPETQYF. The DNA of the CDR3 is TGTGCCAGCAGTGAGGAGCGGGAGGCCCCAGAGACCCAGTACTTC.

The genes are TRBV7-9 and TRBJ2-7; 11 bases are shared with TRBD2. The CDR3 is 14 amino acids. Germline trimming cut 5 bases from V and 5 bases from J; bases unmatched to any gene: 5. CDR1 SEHNR and CDR2 FQNEAQ come from the germline V gene (reference sequence). CDR3 loop: CASSTGTSGHEQYF. For the CDR3, the DNA is TGTGCCAGCAGCACTGGGACTAGCGGCCACGAGCAGTACTTC. The full variable domain, its missing parts supplied by reference TRBV7-9 and TRBJ2-7, is DTGVSQNPRHKITKRGQNVTFRCDPISEHNRLYWYRQTLGQGPEFLTYFQNEAQLEKSRLLSDRFSAERPKGSFSTLEIQRTEQGDSAMYLCASSTGTSGHEQYFGPGTRLTVT.

CDR3 loop: CASSLSLAGGPDTEAFF. CDR3 nucleotide sequence: TGTGCCAGCAGTTTATCCTTGGCAGGGGGCCCTGACACTGAAGCTTTCTTT. The rearrangement joins TRBV27 to TRBJ1-1, with 8 bases fitting TRBD1. The J segment lost 3 bases and the V segment lost 0 bases, leaving 9 bases of the junction unmatched. The CDR3 spans 17 residues. Germline V lookup: CDR1 MNHEY, CDR2 SMNVEV (reference sequence).

This clone appeared a few times. The V call is TRBV5-6, the J call TRBJ1-2, with D possibly matching TRBD1 (5 bases). Germline CDR1 is SGHDT and CDR2 is YYEEEE. This CDR3 contains 16 residues. The V and J ends lost 0 bases and 2 bases respectively, with 14 bases between them. The CDR3 DNA reads as TGTGCCAGCAGCTTGGGTATAGGGACTAAAAACTATGGCTACACCTTC. Residues: CASSLGIGTKNYGYTF.

V and J are TRBV6-2 or TRBV6-3 and TRBJ2-7; weak D call: TRBD1 (5 bases). The CDR3 has 13 amino acids. The germline V gene has CDR1 MNHEY and CDR2 SVGEGT. The V gene lost 6 bases and the J gene lost 2 bases, with 11 bases spanning the gap. The CDR3 here is CASSMAGTYEQYF. As DNA, the CDR3 is TGTGCCAGCAGCATGGCAGGGACCTACGAGCAGTACTTC.

This clone has just a few counts. CDR3 DNA: TGTGCCAGCAGCTTGGGAGGGATACTTCAGCCCCAGCATTTT. Translating it yields CASSLGGILQPQHF. The genes are TRBV7-6 and TRBJ1-5; D not certain. The CDR3 is made up of 14 amino acids. CDR1 and CDR2 (germline): SGHVS, FNYEAQ. Deletions cut 3 bases from V and 6 bases from J, with 12 bases between.

V is TRBV18 and J is TRBJ2-4; 10 nucleotides match TRBD2. The CDR3 sequence is 15 residues long. V shed 1 base and J 4 bases; nucleotides not matched to a gene: 1. Germline assignment: CDR1 KGHSH and CDR2 LQKENI. CDR3 DNA sequence: TGTGCCAGCTCACCACTAGCGGGGGGAAAAAACATTCAGTACTTC. Translation: CASSPLAGGKNIQYF.

The V gene is TRBV5-4, the J gene TRBJ2-3; weak D call: TRBD1 (5 bases). CDR1 is SGHNT and CDR2 is YYREEE in the germline V gene (reference sequence). The CDR3 is 12 residues long. Trimming stripped 3 bases from V and 5 bases from J, with 7 bases between. The CDR3 coding sequence is TGTGCCAGCAGCTCCACAGGAGATACGCAGTATTTT. Encoded protein: CASSSTGDTQYF.

The genes are TRBV28 and TRBJ2-7; possibly TRBD1 for D (6 bases). V lost 10 bases and J 1 base, leaving 17 bases between the germline ends. The CDR3 loop spans 14 amino acids. Germline V CDR1 and CDR2: MDHEN, SYDVKM. The CDR3 DNA reads TGTGCCACCCGTGGGACCAGGGGATCCTACGAGCAGTACTTC. Protein sequence: CATRGTRGSYEQYF.

This clone has a handful of counts. The CDR3 DNA follows: TGTGCCACCAGCAGACCAGGGGCGGATGAGCAGTTCTTC. This codes for CATSRPGADEQFF. The chain combines TRBV15 with TRBJ2-1, with D possibly TRBD1 on 6 matching bases. This CDR3 has 13 amino acids. Trimming removed 2 bases at V and 8 bases at J, with 10 bases between. Germline V gene data show CDR1 as LNHNV and CDR2 as YYDKDF (reference sequence).

This clone was seen a few times. V gene TRBV28 combines with J gene TRBJ2-2; 13 nucleotides align to TRBD2. The CDR3 totals 20 residues. V gave up 4 bases and J gave up 0 bases; unmatched junction bases: 11. From germline, CDR1 is MDHEN and CDR2 SYDVKM. The CDR3 coding sequence is TGTGCCAGCAGTTCCCTAACGACTAGCGGGAGGACCCCGAACACCGGGGAGCTGTTTTTT. Protein sequence: CASSSLTTSGRTPNTGELFF.

J is TRBJ2-3 and V is TRBV4-2; 8 bases map to TRBD2. The CDR3 runs to 16 residues. Germline CDR1 reads LGHNA; CDR2 reads YNFKEQ. J was trimmed by 1 base and V by 1 base; bases with no gene match: 4. CDR3 loop: CASSQVRTSRTDTQYF. DNA for the CDR3: TGTGCCAGCAGCCAAGTAAGGACTAGCCGCACAGATACGCAGTATTTT.

This chain links TRBV5-4 with TRBJ2-3; possibly TRBD2 for D (5 bases). Between the trimmed V and J ends, which lost 0 bases and 0 bases, there was a span of 11 bases. CDR3 size: 16 residues. Germline assignment: CDR1 SGHNT and CDR2 YYREEE (reference sequence). The CDR3 DNA reads as TGTGCCAGCAGCTTGGGGCAGGACTCTAGCACAGATACGCAGTATTTT. Its translation: CASSLGQDSSTDTQYF.

V usage is TRBV5-1 and J usage is TRBJ1-2; 9 nucleotides align to TRBD1. The germline CDR1 and CDR2 sequences are SGHRS and YFSETQ. This CDR3 has 15 residues. V trimming: 4 bases; J trimming: 6 bases; junction bases outside the gene matches: 10. CDR3 DNA: TGCGCCAGCAGCGTGACAGGGGGTTCGGTGGATGGCTACACCTTC. It specifies CASSVTGGSVDGYTF.

The rearrangement uses TRBV3-1 (or the pseudogene TRBV3-2) and TRBJ1-3; the D gene is possibly TRBD1 (6 bases). The V gene lost 0 bases and the J gene lost 2 bases, with 8 bases spanning the gap. This CDR3 comprises 15 residues. Germline CDR1 reads LGHDT; CDR2 reads YNNKEL (reference sequence). The CDR3 nucleotides read TGTGCCAGCAGCCAAGAATCAGGGGCTGGAAACACCATATATTTT. As protein: CASSQESGAGNTIYF.

This chain connects TRBV3-1 (or the pseudogene TRBV3-2) to TRBJ2-7, with 12 bases fitting TRBD2. This CDR3 has 18 residues. J was trimmed by 0 bases and V by 5 bases; bases with no gene match: 11. Germline CDR1 reads LGHDT; CDR2 reads YNNKEL (reference sequence). In nucleotides, the CDR3 is TGTGCCAGCAGCTTCACCGGGACTAGCGGGCCTAGCTCCTACGAGCAGTACTTC. Translated: CASSFTGTSGPSSYEQYF.

The rearrangement joins TRBV7-2 to TRBJ2-2; 7 positions agree with TRBD1. The CDR3 length is 16 residues. V trimming: 2 bases; J trimming: 4 bases; junction bases outside the gene matches: 7. Germline values: CDR1 SGHTA, CDR2 FQGNSA. In nucleotides, the CDR3 is TGTGCCAGCAGCTTACAGAGGGGGCGCACCACCGGGGAGCTGTTTTTT. It translates to CASSLQRGRTTGELFF.

The V and J genes are TRBV7-3 and TRBJ1-2; 7 nucleotides agree with TRBD1. The CDR3 runs 15 residues. Germline lookup yields CDR1 SGHTA and CDR2 FQGTGA. Trimming took 5 bases from V and 0 from J; bases not matched to a gene: 6. CDR3 protein: CASSPQGVANYGYTF. The CDR3, as DNA: TGTGCCAGCAGCCCTCAGGGGGTTGCTAACTATGGCTACACCTTC.

This clone has only a few counts. This chain uses TRBV3-1 (or the pseudogene TRBV3-2) with TRBJ1-1, with 9 nucleotides matching TRBD1. Germline lookup yields CDR1 LGHDT and CDR2 YNNKEL (reference sequence). The CDR3 runs 18 residues. V shed 2 bases and J 5 bases; nucleotides not matched to a gene: 15. In DNA, the CDR3 is TGTGCCAGCAGCCAAAATCTCTTCGGACAGGGGACAAGGACTGAAGCTTTCTTT. Its protein product is CASSQNLFGQGTRTEAFF.

CDR3 amino acids: CASSLEQGANNEQFF. The DNA for the CDR3 is TGCGCCAGCAGCTTAGAGCAGGGGGCCAACAATGAGCAGTTCTTC. The chain links TRBV5-1 to TRBJ2-1; 8 bases align to TRBD1. The CDR3 loop spans 15 amino acids. Germline V gives CDR1 SGHRS, CDR2 YFSETQ. The V segment lost 2 bases and the J segment 5 bases; nucleotides outside the gene matches: 6.

The V call is TRBV19, the J call TRBJ1-5; TRBD1 matches at 10 bases. Per germline, CDR1 LNHDA and CDR2 SQIVND (reference sequence). The CDR3 sequence is 15 residues long. J was trimmed by 7 bases and V by 5 bases; bases with no gene match: 8. The CDR3 DNA reads as TGTGCCAGTAGTCCAGACAGGGGGCAGGGGCAGCCCCAGCATTTT. This sequence encodes CASSPDRGQGQPQHF. The full variable domain, in which reference TRBV19 and TRBJ1-5 provide the parts outside the CDR3, is DGGITQSPKYLFRKEGQNVTLSCEQNLNHDAMYWYRQDPGQGLRLIYYSQIVNDFQKGDIAEGYSVSREKKESFPLTVTSAQKNPTAFYLCASSPDRGQGQPQHFGDGTRLSIL.

This clone has just one count. This chain joins TRBV3-1 (or the pseudogene TRBV3-2) and TRBJ2-3; possibly TRBD2 for D (5 bases). From germline, CDR1 is LGHDT and CDR2 YNNKEL (reference sequence). Deletions cut 0 bases from V and 9 bases from J, with 10 bases between. CDR3 length: 13 residues. CDR3 sequence reads: CASSQDPSSTQYF. CDR3 coding DNA: TGTGCCAGCAGCCAAGATCCCTCTAGCACGCAGTATTTT.

The V call is TRBV5-4, the J call TRBJ2-2, with D possibly TRBD1 on 6 matching bases. The CDR3 sequence is 15 residues long. CDR1 is SGHNT and CDR2 is YYREEE in the germline V gene (reference sequence). Between the trimmed V and J ends, which lost 2 bases and 5 bases, there was a span of 13 bases. CDR3 bases: TGTGCCAGCAGCTTACAGGGAAGAGGGACCGGGGAGCTGTTTTTT. The encoded protein is CASSLQGRGTGELFF. The full variable domain, its missing parts supplied by reference TRBV5-4 and TRBJ2-2, is ETGVTQSPTHLIKTRGQQVTLRCSSQSGHNTVSWYQQALGQGPQFIFQYYREEENGRGNFPPRFSGLQFPNYSSELNVNALELDDSALYLCASSLQGRGTGELFFGEGSRLTVL.

This clone was recorded once. This sequence joins TRBV7-3 and TRBJ2-1, with 8 bases that match TRBD2. V dropped 5 bases and J dropped 5; count of bases not matched to a gene: 2. The CDR3 covers 13 residues. CDR1 is SGHTA and CDR2 is FQGTGA in the germline V gene. The CDR3 sequence: CASSLTSDNEQFF. CDR3 nucleotide sequence: TGTGCCAGCAGCCTGACTAGCGACAATGAGCAGTTCTTC.

This rearrangement joins TRBV7-2 to TRBJ2-1, with D uncertain. CDR1 and CDR2 from the germline V gene are SGHTA and FQGNSA. The CDR3 spans 14 residues. V was shortened by 1 base and J by 1 base, with 5 bases between the two germline ends. CDR3 DNA: TGTGCCAGCAGCTTAGTAGAATCCTACAATGAGCAGTTCTTC. Translating it yields CASSLVESYNEQFF.

The genes are TRBV29-1 and TRBJ2-3; D is possibly TRBD1 (6 bases). The CDR3 is 16 amino acids. Trimming shortened V by 1 base and J by 3 bases, and 17 bases separated the two germline ends. Per germline, CDR1 SQVTM and CDR2 ANQGSEA. The DNA of the CDR3 is TGCAGCGTTGAAGCAAGGGACACCCTTAGGACAGATACGCAGTATTTT. Its protein product is CSVEARDTLRTDTQYF.

The gene calls are TRBV6-2 or TRBV6-3 and TRBJ1-5; possible D gene TRBD1, 5 bases. The V gene lost 6 bases and the J gene lost 0 bases, with 18 bases spanning the gap. CDR3 length equals 17 residues. Germline assignment: CDR1 MNHEY and CDR2 SVGEGT. The CDR3 DNA is TGTGCCAGCAGCCCTGAGGGAAGGGACTATAGCAATCAGCCCCAGCATTTT. Its translation is CASSPEGRDYSNQPQHF.

This rearrangement joins TRBV4-3 to TRBJ1-6; D is undetermined. CDR1 LGHNA and CDR2 YSLEER come from the germline V gene. The CDR3 sequence is 15 residues long. Trimming pared 1 base from V and 5 bases from J, leaving 9 bases between. The DNA for the CDR3 is TGCGCCAGCAGCCAAGTGTCCCCGGATAATTCACCCCTCCACTTT. The encoded protein is CASSQVSPDNSPLHF.

The chain employs TRBV11-3 and TRBJ2-5; a weak D match, TRBD1 (7 bases). CDR3 length: 15 residues. Germline lookup yields CDR1 SGHNT and CDR2 YENEEA. Trimming removed 4 bases from V and 5 bases from J, with 17 bases in between. This chain's CDR3 is CASSSGGATGETQYF. The CDR3, as DNA: TGTGCCAGCAGCTCGGGCGGGGCGACAGGGGAGACCCAGTACTTC.